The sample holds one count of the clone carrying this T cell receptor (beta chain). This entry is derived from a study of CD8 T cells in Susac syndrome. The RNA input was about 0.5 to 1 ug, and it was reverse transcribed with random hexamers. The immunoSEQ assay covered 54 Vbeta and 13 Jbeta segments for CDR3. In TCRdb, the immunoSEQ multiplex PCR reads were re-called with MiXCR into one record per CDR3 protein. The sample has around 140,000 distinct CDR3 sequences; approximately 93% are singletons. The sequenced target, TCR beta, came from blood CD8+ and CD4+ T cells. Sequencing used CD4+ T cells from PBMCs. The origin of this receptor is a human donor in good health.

CDR3 in DNA: TGCGCCAGCAGCTTACGACAGACCCATCTTAACGGGGAGCTGTTTTTT. Translated, it gives CASSLRQTHLNGELFF. The V gene is TRBV5-1, the J gene TRBJ2-2, with a weak D call TRBD1 (5 bases). The V gene lost 2 bases and the J gene lost 7 bases, with 18 bases spanning the gap. This CDR3 has 16 residues. Germline V lookup: CDR1 SGHRS, CDR2 YFSETQ.